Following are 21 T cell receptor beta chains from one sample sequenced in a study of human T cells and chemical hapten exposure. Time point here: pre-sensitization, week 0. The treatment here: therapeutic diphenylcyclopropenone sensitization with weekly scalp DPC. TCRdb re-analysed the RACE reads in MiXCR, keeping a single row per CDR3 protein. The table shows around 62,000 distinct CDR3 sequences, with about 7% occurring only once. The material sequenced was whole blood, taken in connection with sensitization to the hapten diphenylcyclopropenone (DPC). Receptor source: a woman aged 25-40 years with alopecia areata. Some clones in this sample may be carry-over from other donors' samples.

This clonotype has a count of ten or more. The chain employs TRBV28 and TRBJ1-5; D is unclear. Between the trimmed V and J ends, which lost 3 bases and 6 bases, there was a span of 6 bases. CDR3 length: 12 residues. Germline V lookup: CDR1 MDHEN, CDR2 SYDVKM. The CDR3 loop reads CASSFGLQPQHF. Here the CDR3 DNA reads TGTGCCAGCAGTTTTGGGCTTCAGCCCCAGCATTTT.

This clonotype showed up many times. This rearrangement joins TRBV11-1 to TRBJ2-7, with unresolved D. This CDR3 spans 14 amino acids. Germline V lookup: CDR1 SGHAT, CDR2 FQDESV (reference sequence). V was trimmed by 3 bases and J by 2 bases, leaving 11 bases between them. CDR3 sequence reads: CASSFGVKTYEQYF. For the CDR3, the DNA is TGTGCCAGCAGCTTTGGTGTCAAAACCTACGAGCAGTACTTC.

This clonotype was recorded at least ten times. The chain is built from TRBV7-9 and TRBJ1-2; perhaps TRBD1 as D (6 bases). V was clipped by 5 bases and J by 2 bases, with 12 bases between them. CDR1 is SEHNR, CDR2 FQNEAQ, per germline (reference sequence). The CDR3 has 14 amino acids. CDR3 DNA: TGTGCCAGCAGCGCAGGGGAGGGAAACTATGGCTACACCTTC. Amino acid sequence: CASSAGEGNYGYTF.

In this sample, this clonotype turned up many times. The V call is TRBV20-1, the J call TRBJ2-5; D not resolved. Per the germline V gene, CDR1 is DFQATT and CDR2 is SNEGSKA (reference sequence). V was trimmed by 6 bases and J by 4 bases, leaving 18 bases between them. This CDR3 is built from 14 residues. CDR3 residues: CSATLAPGLETQYF. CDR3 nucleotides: TGCAGTGCCACCTTGGCCCCCGGGTTAGAGACCCAGTACTTC.

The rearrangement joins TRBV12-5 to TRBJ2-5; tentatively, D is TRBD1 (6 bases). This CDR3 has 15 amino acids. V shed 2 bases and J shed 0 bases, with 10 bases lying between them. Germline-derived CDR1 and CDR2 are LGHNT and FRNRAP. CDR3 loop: CASGLRDKYQETQYF. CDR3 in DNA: TGTGCTAGTGGTTTGAGGGACAAGTACCAAGAGACCCAGTACTTC.

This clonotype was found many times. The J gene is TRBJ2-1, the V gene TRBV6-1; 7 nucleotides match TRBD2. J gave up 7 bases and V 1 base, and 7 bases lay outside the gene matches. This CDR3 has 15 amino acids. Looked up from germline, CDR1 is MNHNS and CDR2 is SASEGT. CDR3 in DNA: TGTGCCAGCAGTGAAGAGGCTAGCGGCGGGAATGAGCAGTTCTTC. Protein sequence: CASSEEASGGNEQFF.

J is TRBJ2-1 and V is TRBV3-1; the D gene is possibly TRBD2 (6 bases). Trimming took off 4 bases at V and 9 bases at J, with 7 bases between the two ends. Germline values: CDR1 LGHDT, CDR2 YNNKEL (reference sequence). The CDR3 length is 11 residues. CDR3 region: CASSRAGEQFF. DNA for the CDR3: TGTGCCAGCAGCCGAGCGGGTGAGCAGTTCTTC.

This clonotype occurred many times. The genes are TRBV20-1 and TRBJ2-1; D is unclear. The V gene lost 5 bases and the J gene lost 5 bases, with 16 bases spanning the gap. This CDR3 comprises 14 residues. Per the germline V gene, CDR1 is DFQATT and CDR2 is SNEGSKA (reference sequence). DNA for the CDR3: TGCAGTGCTCTCCTCCCTGGGCGTCACAATGAGCAGTTCTTC. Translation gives CSALLPGRHNEQFF.

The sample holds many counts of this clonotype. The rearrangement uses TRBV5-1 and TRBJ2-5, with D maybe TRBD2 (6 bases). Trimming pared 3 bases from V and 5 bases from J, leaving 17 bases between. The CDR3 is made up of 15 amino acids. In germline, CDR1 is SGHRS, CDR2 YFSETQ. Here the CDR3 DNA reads TGCGCCAGCAGCTACCGCGGGGCGCTGGAGGAGACCCAGTACTTC. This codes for CASSYRGALEETQYF.

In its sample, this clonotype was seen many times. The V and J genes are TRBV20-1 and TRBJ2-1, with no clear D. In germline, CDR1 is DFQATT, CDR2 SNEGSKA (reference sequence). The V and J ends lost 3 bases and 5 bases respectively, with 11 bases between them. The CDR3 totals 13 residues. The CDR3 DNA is TGCAGTGCTAGGAGGCAAGATAACAATGAGCAGTTCTTC. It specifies CSARRQDNNEQFF.

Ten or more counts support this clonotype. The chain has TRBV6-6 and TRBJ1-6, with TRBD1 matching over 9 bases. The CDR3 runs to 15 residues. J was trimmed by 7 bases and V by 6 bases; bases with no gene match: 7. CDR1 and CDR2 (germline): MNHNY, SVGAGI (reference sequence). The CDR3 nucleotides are TGTGCCAGCAGCAGCGTGGGACAGGGCAATTCACCCCTCCACTTT. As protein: CASSSVGQGNSPLHF.

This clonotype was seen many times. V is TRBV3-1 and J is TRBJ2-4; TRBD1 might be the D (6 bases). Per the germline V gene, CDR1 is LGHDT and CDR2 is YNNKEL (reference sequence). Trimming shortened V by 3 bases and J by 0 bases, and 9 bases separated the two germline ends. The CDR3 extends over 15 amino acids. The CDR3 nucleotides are TGTGCCAGCAGCCAGAGGACAGTAGCCAAAAACATTCAGTACTTC. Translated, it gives CASSQRTVAKNIQYF. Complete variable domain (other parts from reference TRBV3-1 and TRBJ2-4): DTAVSQTPKYLVTQMGNDKSIKCEQNLGHDTMYWYKQDSKKFLKIMFSYNNKELIINETVPNRFSPKSPDKAHLNLHINSLELGDSAVYFCASSQRTVAKNIQYFGAGTRLSVL.

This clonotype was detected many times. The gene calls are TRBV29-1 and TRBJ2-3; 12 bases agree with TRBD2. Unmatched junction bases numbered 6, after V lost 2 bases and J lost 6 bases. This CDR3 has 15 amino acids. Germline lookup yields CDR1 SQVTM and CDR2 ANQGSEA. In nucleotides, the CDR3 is TGCAGCGTTGAAACTAGCGGGGGGACGGGGGATACGCAGTATTTT. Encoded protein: CSVETSGGTGDTQYF.

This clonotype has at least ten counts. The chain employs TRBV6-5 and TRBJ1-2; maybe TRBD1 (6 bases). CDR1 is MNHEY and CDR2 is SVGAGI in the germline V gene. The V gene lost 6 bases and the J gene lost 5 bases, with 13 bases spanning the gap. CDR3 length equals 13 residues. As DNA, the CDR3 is TGTGCCAGCAGCCGCTGGGGGCTATATGGCTACACCTTC. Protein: CASSRWGLYGYTF.

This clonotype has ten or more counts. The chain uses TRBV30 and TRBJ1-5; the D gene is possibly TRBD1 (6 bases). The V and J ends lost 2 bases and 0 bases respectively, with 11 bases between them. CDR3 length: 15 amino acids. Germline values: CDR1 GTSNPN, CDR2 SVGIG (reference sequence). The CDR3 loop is CAWSLGGNSNQPQHF. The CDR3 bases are TGTGCCTGGAGTTTAGGGGGGAATAGCAATCAGCCCCAGCATTTT.

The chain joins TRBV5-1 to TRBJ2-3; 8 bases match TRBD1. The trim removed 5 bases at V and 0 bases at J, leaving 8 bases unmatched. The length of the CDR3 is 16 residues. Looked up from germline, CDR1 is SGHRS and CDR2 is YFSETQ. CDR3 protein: CASSLTGETSTDTQYF. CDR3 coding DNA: TGCGCCAGCAGTTTGACAGGGGAGACTAGCACAGATACGCAGTATTTT.

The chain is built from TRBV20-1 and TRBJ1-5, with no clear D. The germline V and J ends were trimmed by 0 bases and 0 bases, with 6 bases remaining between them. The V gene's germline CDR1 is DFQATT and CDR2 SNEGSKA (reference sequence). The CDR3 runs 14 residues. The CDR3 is CSARDWGSNQPQHF. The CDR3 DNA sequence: TGCAGTGCTAGAGATTGGGGTAGCAATCAGCCCCAGCATTTT.

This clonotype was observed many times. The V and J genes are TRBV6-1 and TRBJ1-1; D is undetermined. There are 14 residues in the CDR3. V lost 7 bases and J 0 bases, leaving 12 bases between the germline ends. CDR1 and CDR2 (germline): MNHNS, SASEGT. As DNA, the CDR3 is TGTGCCAGCACTGTCGCAGCGGTGAACACTGAAGCTTTCTTT. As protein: CASTVAAVNTEAFF.

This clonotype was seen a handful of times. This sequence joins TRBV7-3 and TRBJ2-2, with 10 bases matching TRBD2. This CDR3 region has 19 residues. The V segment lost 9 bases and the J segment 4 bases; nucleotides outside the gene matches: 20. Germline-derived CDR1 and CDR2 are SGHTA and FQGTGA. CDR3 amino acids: CARPNPFFLSGGCTGELFF. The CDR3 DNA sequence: TGTGCCAGACCAAACCCCTTTTTTCTTAGCGGGGGGTGCACCGGGGAGCTGTTTTTT.

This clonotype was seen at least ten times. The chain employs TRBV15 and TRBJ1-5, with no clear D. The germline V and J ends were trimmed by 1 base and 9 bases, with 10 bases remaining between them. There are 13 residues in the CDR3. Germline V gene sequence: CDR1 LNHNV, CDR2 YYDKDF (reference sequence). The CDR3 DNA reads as TGTGCCACCAGCAGAGTCATGGGTGGGCCCCAGCATTTT. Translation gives CATSRVMGGPQHF.

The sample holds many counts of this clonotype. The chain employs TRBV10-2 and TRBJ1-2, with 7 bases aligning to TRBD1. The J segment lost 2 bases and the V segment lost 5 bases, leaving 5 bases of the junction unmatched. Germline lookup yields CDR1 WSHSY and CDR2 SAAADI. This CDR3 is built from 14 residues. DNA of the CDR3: TGCGCCAGCAGTCCTACAGGGGAAAACTATGGCTACACCTTC. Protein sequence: CASSPTGENYGYTF.